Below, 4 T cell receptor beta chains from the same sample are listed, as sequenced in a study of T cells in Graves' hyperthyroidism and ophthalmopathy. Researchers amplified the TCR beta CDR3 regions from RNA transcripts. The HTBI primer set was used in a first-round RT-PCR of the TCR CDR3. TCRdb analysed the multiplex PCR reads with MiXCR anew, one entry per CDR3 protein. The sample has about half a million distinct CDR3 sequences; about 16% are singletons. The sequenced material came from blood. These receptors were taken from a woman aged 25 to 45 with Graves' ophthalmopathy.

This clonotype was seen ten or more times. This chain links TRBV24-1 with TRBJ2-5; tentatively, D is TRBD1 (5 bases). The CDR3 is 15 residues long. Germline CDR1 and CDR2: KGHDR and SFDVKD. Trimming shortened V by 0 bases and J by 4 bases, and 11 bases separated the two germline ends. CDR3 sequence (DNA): TGTGCCACCAGTGATTTGGGCAGGGAAGGAGAGACCCAGTACTTC. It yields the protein CATSDLGREGETQYF.

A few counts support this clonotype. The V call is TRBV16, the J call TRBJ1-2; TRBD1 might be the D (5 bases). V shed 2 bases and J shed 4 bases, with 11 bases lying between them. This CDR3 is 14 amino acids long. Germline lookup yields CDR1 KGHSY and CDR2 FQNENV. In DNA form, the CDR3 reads TGTGCCAGCAGCCAAGAGCGGGGGACCTATGGCTACACCTTC. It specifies CASSQERGTYGYTF.

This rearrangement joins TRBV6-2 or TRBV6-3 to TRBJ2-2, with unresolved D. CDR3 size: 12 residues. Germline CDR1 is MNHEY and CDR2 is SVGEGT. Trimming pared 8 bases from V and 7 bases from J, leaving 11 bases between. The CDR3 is CASHQGIGELFF. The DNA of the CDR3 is TGTGCCAGCCACCAAGGGATCGGGGAGCTGTTTTTT.

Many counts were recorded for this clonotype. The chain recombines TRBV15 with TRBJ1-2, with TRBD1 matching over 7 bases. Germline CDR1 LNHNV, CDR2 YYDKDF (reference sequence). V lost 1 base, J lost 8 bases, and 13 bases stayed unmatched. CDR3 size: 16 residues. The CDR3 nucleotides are TGTGCCACCAGCAGAGGAGGATCAGGGGGTCTGGGGGGCTACACCTTC. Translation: CATSRGGSGGLGGYTF.